The TCR beta chain described here comes from a study of shared T cell receptors in the human thymus. Libraries were prepared by immunoSEQ multiplex PCR; TCRdb keeps only in-frame clonotypes and omits some of them. The table has about 610,000 clones, around 89% seen once; the top ten hold 0.0095% to 0.012%. Per the germline V gene, CDR1 is SGHVS and CDR2 is FNYEAQ. V was cut by 6 bases and J by 7 bases, with 18 bases left in between. The CDR3 totals 14 residues. This same sample was also taken into another study, of human thymus T cells. That study reports: Corrective cardiac operations yielded the resected thymus tissue. Thymic and blood repertoires appeared to display a bias in their usage of V and J genes.

The chain employs TRBV7-6 and TRBJ2-5; possible D gene TRBD1, 7 bases. Sequences were obtained from thymocytes. This TCR was recovered from a boy in the first two years of life with a congenital heart defect. Written as DNA, the CDR3 is TGTGCCAGCAGATGGACTGTCCAGGGGGGGACCCAGTACTTC. This gives the protein CASRWTVQGGTQYF.